The 3 T cell receptor beta chains in this list originate from one sample, sequenced in a study of monozygotic twins with inflammatory bowel disease. TCRdb re-called the 5' RACE reads, yielding one record per CDR3 amino acid sequence without DNA. This sample contains fewer than 550,000 distinct CDR3 sequences. Material: blood. These receptors all stem from a human donor with ulcerative colitis or Crohn's disease, or a healthy co-twin of an affected twin (not recorded which).

This chain uses TRBV21-1 with TRBJ2-3. TRBV21-1 is a known pseudogene. The CDR3 is 14 amino acids. CDR3 residues: CASSKGRLTDTQYF.

The chain joins TRBV5-1 to TRBJ2-7; with no DNA, the TCRdb D assignment of TRBD1 cannot be verified. Looked up from germline, CDR1 is SGHRS and CDR2 is YFSETQ. This CDR3 is built from 14 residues. The CDR3 reads CASSLGDRGHEQYF.

The chain has TRBV7-8 and TRBJ2-3; the TCRdb D gene call, TRBD1, has no DNA to confirm it. Germline loops: CDR1 SGHVS, CDR2 FQNEAQ. The CDR3 is made up of 16 amino acids. CDR3: CASSFIPQGGTDTQYF. The whole variable domain, filled in from reference TRBV7-8 and TRBJ2-3, reads GAGVSQSPRYKVAKRGQDVALRCDPISGHVSLFWYQQALGQGPEFLTYFQNEAQLDKSGLPSDRFFAERPEGSVSTLKIQRTQQEDSAVYLCASSFIPQGGTDTQYFGPGTRLTVL.